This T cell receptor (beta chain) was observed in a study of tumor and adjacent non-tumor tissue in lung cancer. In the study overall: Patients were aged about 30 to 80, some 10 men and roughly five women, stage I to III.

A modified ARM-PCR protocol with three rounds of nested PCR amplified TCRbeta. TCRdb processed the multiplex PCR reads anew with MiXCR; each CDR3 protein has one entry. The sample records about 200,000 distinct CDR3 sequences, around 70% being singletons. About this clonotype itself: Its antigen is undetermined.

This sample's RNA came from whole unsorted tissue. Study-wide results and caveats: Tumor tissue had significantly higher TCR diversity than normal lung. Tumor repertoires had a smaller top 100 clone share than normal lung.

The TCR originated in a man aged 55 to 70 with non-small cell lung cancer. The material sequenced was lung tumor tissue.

The CDR3 DNA follows: TGTGCCAGCAGCCGATCGCTAGCGCTTGAGGAGCAGTACTTC. This encodes CASSRSLALEEQYF. The chain combines TRBV11-1 with TRBJ2-7, with D possibly TRBD2 on 6 matching bases. V shed 5 bases and J shed 7 bases, with 18 bases lying between them. This CDR3 is 14 amino acids long. In germline, CDR1 is SGHAT, CDR2 FQDESV (reference sequence).